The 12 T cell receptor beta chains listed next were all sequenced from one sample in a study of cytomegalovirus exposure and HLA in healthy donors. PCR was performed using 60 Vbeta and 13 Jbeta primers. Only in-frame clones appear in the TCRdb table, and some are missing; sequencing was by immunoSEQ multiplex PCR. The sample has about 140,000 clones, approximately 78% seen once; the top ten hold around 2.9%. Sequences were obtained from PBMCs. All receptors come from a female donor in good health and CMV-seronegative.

As DNA, the CDR3 is TGTGCCATCAGTGACCGGGACAGGCTTACTTACGAGCAGTACTTC. Its translation is CAISDRDRLTYEQYF. The V call is TRBV10-3, the J call TRBJ2-7, with 8 bases that match TRBD1. V was clipped by 3 bases and J by 4 bases; unmatched bases: 8. Germline assignment: CDR1 ENHRY and CDR2 SYGVKD. CDR3 length: 15 amino acids.

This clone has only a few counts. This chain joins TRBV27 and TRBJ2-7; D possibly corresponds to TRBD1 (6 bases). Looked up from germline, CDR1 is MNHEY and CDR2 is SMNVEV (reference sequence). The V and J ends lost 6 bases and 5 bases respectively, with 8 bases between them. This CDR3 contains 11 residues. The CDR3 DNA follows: TGTGCCAGCAGGGGGGCACACGAGCAGTACTTC. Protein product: CASRGAHEQYF.

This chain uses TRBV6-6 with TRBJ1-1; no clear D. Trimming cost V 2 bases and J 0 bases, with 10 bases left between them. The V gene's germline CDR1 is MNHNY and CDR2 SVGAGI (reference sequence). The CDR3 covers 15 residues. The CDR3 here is CASSYGGRVNTEAFF. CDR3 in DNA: TGTGCCAGCAGTTACGGCGGCAGAGTGAACACTGAAGCTTTCTTT.

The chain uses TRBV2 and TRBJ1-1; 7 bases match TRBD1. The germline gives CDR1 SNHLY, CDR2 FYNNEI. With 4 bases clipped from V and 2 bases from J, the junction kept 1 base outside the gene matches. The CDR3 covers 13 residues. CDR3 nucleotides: TGTGCCAGCAGTGGGGACAGCAACACTGAAGCTTTCTTT. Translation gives CASSGDSNTEAFF.

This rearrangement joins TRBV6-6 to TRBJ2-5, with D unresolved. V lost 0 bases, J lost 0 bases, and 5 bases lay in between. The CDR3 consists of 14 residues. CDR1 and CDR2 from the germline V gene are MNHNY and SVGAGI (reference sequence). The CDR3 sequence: CASSYSRNQETQYF. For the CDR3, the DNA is TGTGCCAGCAGTTACTCGAGGAACCAAGAGACCCAGTACTTC.

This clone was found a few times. The CDR3 nucleotides are TGTGCCAGCAGTGAGTATGGCGGGAGCTCCTACAATGAGCAGTTCTTC. Amino acids: CASSEYGGSSYNEQFF. The chain employs TRBV2 and TRBJ2-1; 7 bases fit TRBD2. Germline CDR1 and CDR2: SNHLY and FYNNEI. The CDR3 covers 16 residues. V trimming: 3 bases; J trimming: 0 bases; junction bases outside the gene matches: 5.

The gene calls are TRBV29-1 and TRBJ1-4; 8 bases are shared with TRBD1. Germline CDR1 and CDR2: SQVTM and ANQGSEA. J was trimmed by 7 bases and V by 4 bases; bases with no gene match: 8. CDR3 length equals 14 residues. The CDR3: CSVGRQGLGEKLFF. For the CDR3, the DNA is TGCAGCGTTGGCCGACAGGGGTTGGGTGAAAAACTGTTTTTT.

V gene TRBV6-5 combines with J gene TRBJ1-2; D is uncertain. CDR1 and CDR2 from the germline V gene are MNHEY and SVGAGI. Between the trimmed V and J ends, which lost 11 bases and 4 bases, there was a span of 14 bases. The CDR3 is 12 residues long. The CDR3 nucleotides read TGTGCCGTTGAACGAGCAGGCTATGGCTACACCTTC. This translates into CAVERAGYGYTF.

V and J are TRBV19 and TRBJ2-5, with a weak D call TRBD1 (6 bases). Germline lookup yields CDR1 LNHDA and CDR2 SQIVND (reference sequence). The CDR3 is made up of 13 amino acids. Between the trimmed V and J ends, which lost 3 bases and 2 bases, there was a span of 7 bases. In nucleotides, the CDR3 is TGTGCCAGTAGTATTGGACAGCAAGAGACCCAGTACTTC. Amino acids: CASSIGQQETQYF.

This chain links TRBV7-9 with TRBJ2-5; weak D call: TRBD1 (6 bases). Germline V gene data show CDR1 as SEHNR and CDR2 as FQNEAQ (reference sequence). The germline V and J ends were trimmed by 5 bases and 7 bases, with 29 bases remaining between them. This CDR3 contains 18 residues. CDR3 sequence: CASSHLGPSGVRGRTQYF. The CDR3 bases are TGTGCCAGCAGCCATTTAGGCCCATCAGGGGTGAGGGGTAGGACCCAGTACTTC.

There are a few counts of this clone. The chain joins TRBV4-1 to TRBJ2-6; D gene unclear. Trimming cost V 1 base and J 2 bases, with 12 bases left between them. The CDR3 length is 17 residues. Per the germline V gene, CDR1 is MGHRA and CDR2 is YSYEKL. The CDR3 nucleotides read TGCGCCAGCAGCCAAGTCCCAGGCTTTCCTGGGGCCAACGTCCTGACTTTC. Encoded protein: CASSQVPGFPGANVLTF.

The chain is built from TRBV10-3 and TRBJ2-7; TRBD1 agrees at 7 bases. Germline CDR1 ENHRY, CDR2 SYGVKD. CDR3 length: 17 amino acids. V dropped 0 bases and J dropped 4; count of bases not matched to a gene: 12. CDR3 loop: CAISESRGQISLYEQYF. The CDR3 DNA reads TGTGCCATCAGTGAGTCGAGGGGACAGATTTCCCTATACGAGCAGTACTTC.